Sequencing of this T cell receptor (beta chain) was carried out in a study of OX40 agonist ivuxolimab in advanced cancers. Only in-frame clones appear in the TCRdb table, and some are missing; sequencing was by immunoSEQ multiplex PCR. The table has 70,000 to 80,000 clones, roughly 90% seen once. CDR3 length equals 15 residues. CDR1 and CDR2 from the germline V gene are SGHDT and YYEEEE. Trimming cost V 1 base and J 2 bases, with 10 bases left between them. The sequence was obtained from an adult with an advanced solid tumor such as melanoma, head and neck, liver or kidney cancer. The specimen was CD4+ or CD8+ T cells sorted from blood, collected in a trial of the OX40 agonist ivuxolimab. The J gene is TRBJ1-5, the V gene TRBV5-6; D call uncertain. The CDR3 DNA reads TGTGCCAGCAGCTTGTGGTGGCGGGGCAATCAGCCCCAGCATTTT. Protein product: CASSLWWRGNQPQHF.